The rows below give T cell receptor beta chains drawn from one sample of a study of T cell changes during pregnancy in multiple sclerosis. Only in-frame clones appear in the TCRdb table, and some are missing; sequencing was by immunoSEQ multiplex PCR. The sample contains fewer than 70,000 clones, 92% of which appear only once. The sample here was CD8+ T cells from peripheral blood mononuclear cells, taken in the third trimester of pregnancy. Receptor source: a female donor in good health, enrolled as a control in a pregnancy study. CDR3s include the opening cysteine and the closing phenylalanine or tryptophan. D genes are given only for firm matches. The size field is filled for only some rows; it gives once, few, many or a size class.

cdr3_nt | cdr3_aa | j_call | clone_size | d_call | v_call | cdr3_length
TGTGCCAGCAGCGCATCAACAGGGGATCGCACTGAAGCTTTCTTT | CASSASTGDRTEAFF | TRBJ1-1 | NA | TRBD1 | TRBV7-6 | 15
TGTGCCTGGAGTCCCCGACAGTGGGATAGCAATCAGCCCCAGCATTTT | CAWSPRQWDSNQPQHF | TRBJ1-5 | NA | NA | TRBV30 | 16
TGTGCCTGGAGTGGAGCGGGGGGGCCGGATACGCAGTATTTT | CAWSGAGGPDTQYF | TRBJ2-3 | NA | TRBD2 | TRBV30 | 14
TGTGCCAGCAGCCCGGACAGGATGATACCTGAAGCTTTCTTT | CASSPDRMIPEAFF | TRBJ1-1 | NA | TRBD1 | TRBV27 | 14
TGTGCCAGCAGTTTTTCGGGTGGCCCCCACGAGCAGTACTTC | CASSFSGGPHEQYF | TRBJ2-7 | NA | NA | TRBV27 | 14
TGTGCCAGCAGCTTACCAGTGGGAGGGCTAGAGGATGAGCAGTTCTTC | CASSLPVGGLEDEQFF | TRBJ2-1 | NA | TRBD2 | TRBV7-9 | 16
TGTGCCAGCAGCCAAGCCAGGGACAGGGCGAGTACTGAAGCTTTCTTT | CASSQARDRASTEAFF | TRBJ1-1 | NA | TRBD1 | TRBV14 | 16
TGTGCCAGCAGTGAAGCTATTGGGGACAGGGGGCGCGCTGAGCAGTTCTTC | CASSEAIGDRGRAEQFF | TRBJ2-1 | NA | TRBD1 | TRBV6-1 | 17
TGTGCCAGCAGGGGTACAGGGTACGAGCAGTACTTC | CASRGTGYEQYF | TRBJ2-7 | NA | NA | TRBV27 | 12
TGTGCCAGCAGGGAAGGACTTGACTTC | CASREGLDF | TRBJ2-7 | NA | NA | TRBV5-8 | 9
TGTGCCTGGAGTCTACAGGGGGCCTATAGCAATCAGCCCCAGCATTTT | CAWSLQGAYSNQPQHF | TRBJ1-5 | NA | TRBD1 | TRBV30 | 16
TGTGCCAGCAGCGGGGGAGGGGAGCAGTACTTC | CASSGGGEQYF | TRBJ2-7 | NA | TRBD2 | TRBV9 | 11
TGTGCCAGCAGCCATCGCCAGGGAGCTTTCTTT | CASSHRQGAFF | TRBJ1-1 | NA | NA | TRBV14 | 11
TGTGCCAGTAGTGCTTACAGTAACTCCTACGAGCAGTACTTC | CASSAYSNSYEQYF | TRBJ2-7 | NA | NA | TRBV19 | 14
TGTGCCAGCAATAAAGCCTCAGGGGAATCGCGAAACACTGAAGCTTTCTTT | CASNKASGESRNTEAFF | TRBJ1-1 | NA | NA | TRBV6-1 | 17
TGTGCCAGCATCCCCGGAGCGGGCCCCCCCTACAATGAGCAGTTCTTC | CASIPGAGPPYNEQFF | TRBJ2-1 | NA | NA | TRBV2 | 16
TGCGCCAGCAGCCAAGGGCGCAGGGTGAACACTGAAGCTTTCTTT | CASSQGRRVNTEAFF | TRBJ1-1 | few | NA | TRBV4-3 | 15
TGTGCCAGCAGCTTGGGCCGGACAGTTGGAGAGACCCAGTACTTC | CASSLGRTVGETQYF | TRBJ2-5 | NA | NA | TRBV5-5 | 15
TGTGCCAGTAGTATTTCTAGCGGGGGGGAAGCTACGCAGTATTTT | CASSISSGGEATQYF | TRBJ2-3 | NA | TRBD2 | TRBV19 | 15
TGTGCCAGTAGTCCGGGACAGGGGGCTTACAATGAGCAGTTCTTC | CASSPGQGAYNEQFF | TRBJ2-1 | NA | TRBD1 | TRBV19 | 15
TGTGCCAGCAGCCTTCGGACGGAGGATTATAATTCACCCCTCCACTTT | CASSLRTEDYNSPLHF | TRBJ1-6 | NA | NA | TRBV5-6 | 16
TGTGCCAGCAGCTTTCGGGGTATTCAGCCCCAGCATTTT | CASSFRGIQPQHF | TRBJ1-5 | few | NA | TRBV7-2 | 13
TGTGCCAGCACCCTCCTAGGGGGCGGAGAGCAGTACTTC | CASTLLGGGEQYF | TRBJ2-7 | NA | TRBD1 | TRBV25-1 | 13
TGTGCCAGCAGCGCGACAGGGGGCTACTCTGGAAACACCATATATTTT | CASSATGGYSGNTIYF | TRBJ1-3 | NA | TRBD1 | TRBV5-4 | 16
TGCGCCAGCAGCGGGCCGGGACAGCAAGAGACCCAGTACTTC | CASSGPGQQETQYF | TRBJ2-5 | NA | TRBD1 | TRBV5-1 | 14
TGTGCCTGGAGCCACCAGGCCCGGGGTGAAAAACTGTTTTTT | CAWSHQARGEKLFF | TRBJ1-4 | once | NA | TRBV30 | 14
TGTGCCAGCAGCCTTCCGGGACAGGGGGCAGATACGCAGTATTTT | CASSLPGQGADTQYF | TRBJ2-3 | NA | TRBD1 | TRBV9 | 15
TGTGCCAGCAGCCATGGGACAGTGATGACGAATGAAGCTTTCTTT | CASSHGTVMTNEAFF | TRBJ1-1 | NA | TRBD1 | TRBV4-2 | 15
TGTGCCAGCAGCCAAGATCCCGCGGGGGCCCTGGAGCAGTTCTTC | CASSQDPAGALEQFF | TRBJ2-1 | NA | NA | TRBV4-2 | 15
TGTGCCAGCAGCCTAGGGTCTGGCGGCTACACCTTC | CASSLGSGGYTF | TRBJ1-2 | NA | NA | TRBV7-9 | 12
TGTGCCAGCAGCTTGGCCGCTGTAGAAAATCAGCCCCAGCATTTT | CASSLAAVENQPQHF | TRBJ1-5 | NA | NA | TRBV5-6 | 15
TGTGCCAGCAGTCTCGGGAACGAGCAGTACTTC | CASSLGNEQYF | TRBJ2-7 | NA | NA | TRBV27 | 11